Presented here are 22 T cell receptor beta chains from one specimen sequenced in a study of blood T cell repertoires in COVID-19. Repertoires were generated with immunoSEQ multiplex PCR, while TCRdb's copy carries only in-frame clones and drops some. The profile shows some 360,000 clones, roughly 86% of them singletons. Sequenced material: peripheral blood. These receptors came from a woman in her fifties or sixties with COVID-19, enrolled during active disease.

CDR3 nucleotide sequence: TGTGCCAGCAGCCCCCCACCTGGCGGGGGGGAAGAGACCCAGTACTTC. This codes for CASSPPPGGGEETQYF. This chain connects TRBV7-8 to TRBJ2-5, with TRBD2 matching over 9 bases. CDR1 is SGHVS, CDR2 FQNEAQ, per germline. CDR3 length: 16 amino acids. J was trimmed by 3 bases and V by 5 bases; bases with no gene match: 10.

A few counts support this clone. The rearrangement links TRBV4-2 to TRBJ2-2; no clear D gene. Germline CDR1 is LGHNA and CDR2 is YNFKEQ. There are 12 residues in the CDR3. Trimming removed 1 base from V and 6 bases from J, with 3 bases in between. For the CDR3, the DNA is TGTGCCAGCAGCCAAGTCTCCGGGGAGCTGTTTTTT. Encoded protein: CASSQVSGELFF.

This rearrangement joins TRBV3-1 (or the pseudogene TRBV3-2) to TRBJ2-5; D possibly corresponds to TRBD2 (5 bases). The CDR3 loop spans 15 amino acids. The germline gives CDR1 LGHDT, CDR2 YNNKEL (reference sequence). Trimming pared 0 bases from V and 2 bases from J, leaving 10 bases between. CDR3 in DNA: TGTGCCAGCAGCCAAGATCTCAGGAGGCAAGAGACCCAGTACTTC. This sequence encodes CASSQDLRRQETQYF.

V usage is TRBV5-1 and J usage is TRBJ2-3; possibly TRBD1 for D (5 bases). V shed 5 bases and J shed 11 bases, with 15 bases lying between them. In germline, CDR1 is SGHRS, CDR2 YFSETQ. The length of the CDR3 is 12 residues. The CDR3 loop is CASRLTYDRQYF. The CDR3 DNA reads as TGCGCCAGCAGGTTGACCTACGACAGGCAGTATTTT.

Comment on this clone: The identical CDR3 is also encoded by other nucleotide sequences in the sample. This rearrangement joins TRBV15 to TRBJ1-1; D perhaps matches TRBD1 (5 bases). Looked up from germline, CDR1 is LNHNV and CDR2 is YYDKDF (reference sequence). V was shortened by 0 bases and J by 4 bases, with 9 bases between the two germline ends. The CDR3 spans 14 residues. In DNA form, the CDR3 reads TGTGCCACCAGCAGAGACCAGGGAGGCACTGAAGCTTTCTTT. Translating it yields CATSRDQGGTEAFF.

The chain uses TRBV20-1 and TRBJ1-5, with D perhaps matching TRBD1 (5 bases). The CDR3 is 14 amino acids. CDR1 is DFQATT and CDR2 is SNEGSKA in the germline V gene (reference sequence). V was cut by 3 bases and J by 3 bases, with 12 bases left in between. This CDR3 reads CSASMAGSNQPQHF. DNA for the CDR3: TGCAGTGCTAGTATGGCAGGGTCCAATCAGCCCCAGCATTTT.

This chain uses TRBV9 with TRBJ1-1, with 8 bases fitting TRBD1. The CDR3 extends over 15 amino acids. V lost 3 bases to trimming and J lost 0 bases; unmatched junction nucleotides: 4. The germline V gene encodes CDR1 SGDLS and CDR2 YYNGEE. The CDR3 nucleotides read TGTGCCAGCAGCGCACGACAGGGGATGAACACTGAAGCTTTCTTT. Amino acids: CASSARQGMNTEAFF.

The chain combines TRBV14 with TRBJ2-2; weak D call: TRBD1 (6 bases). Germline V CDR1 and CDR2: SGHDN, FVKESK. Trimming shortened V by 4 bases and J by 3 bases, and 12 bases separated the two germline ends. The CDR3 length is 15 residues. DNA of the CDR3: TGTGCCAGCAGCCGACAGGCCTTGGACACCGGGGAGCTGTTTTTT. Encoded protein: CASSRQALDTGELFF.

The count of this clone is one. The chain has TRBV10-3 and TRBJ2-3; 8 nucleotides line up with TRBD2. This CDR3 comprises 17 residues. The germline CDR1 and CDR2 sequences are ENHRY and SYGVKD. V was clipped by 0 bases and J by 2 bases; unmatched bases: 7. The CDR3 spells CAISESKSGGYTDTQYF. The CDR3 DNA is TGTGCCATCAGTGAGTCTAAGAGCGGGGGTTACACAGATACGCAGTATTTT.

This sequence joins TRBV7-8 and TRBJ1-2, with a weak D call TRBD1 (5 bases). Germline V CDR1 and CDR2: SGHVS, FQNEAQ. The CDR3 has 16 amino acids. Trimming removed 5 bases at V and 8 bases at J, with 24 bases between. The CDR3, as DNA: TGTGCCAGCAGCGAGGCCTTGGGCAGGGCATCGGACGGCTACACCTTC. Protein product: CASSEALGRASDGYTF.

Concerning this clone: Other DNA sequences from this sample encode an identical CDR3 as well. This chain joins TRBV6-5 and TRBJ2-1, with TRBD2 matching over 12 bases. The CDR3 sequence is 15 residues long. The ends lost 4 bases at V and 4 bases at J; junction bases unmatched: 2. CDR1 is MNHEY, CDR2 SVGAGI, per germline. CDR3 sequence (DNA): TGTGCCAGCAGTTCACTAGCGGGGGGATACAATGAGCAGTTCTTC. The encoded protein is CASSSLAGGYNEQFF.

This clone was seen just once. The sample contains more than one DNA sequence encoding this CDR3. This chain connects TRBV20-1 to TRBJ1-1; 10 bases are shared with TRBD1. This CDR3 region has 11 residues. The V gene end was trimmed by 6 bases and the J gene end by 7 bases; junction bases not matched to a gene: 2. CDR1 is DFQATT, CDR2 SNEGSKA, per germline (reference sequence). CDR3 in DNA: TGCAGTGCAAGGGACAGGGGTGAAGCTTTCTTT. It is translated as CSARDRGEAFF.

The chain uses TRBV4-1 and TRBJ1-6; D is uncertain. Germline V gives CDR1 MGHRA, CDR2 YSYEKL. Trimming took off 0 bases at V and 0 bases at J, with 9 bases between the two ends. The CDR3 has 17 amino acids. The DNA of the CDR3 is TGCGCCAGCAGCCAAGATCTAGAGAGCTCCTATAATTCACCCCTCCACTTT. It is translated as CASSQDLESSYNSPLHF.

The chain joins TRBV2 to TRBJ1-5, with D possibly TRBD1 on 5 matching bases. The CDR3 covers 15 residues. From germline, CDR1 is SNHLY and CDR2 FYNNEI. Trimming removed 4 bases at V and 6 bases at J, with 16 bases between. CDR3 DNA: TGTGCCAGCAGTGGGTTGGCAGGGTATAGTCAGCCCCAGCATTTT. Residues: CASSGLAGYSQPQHF. The full variable domain, its missing parts supplied by reference TRBV2 and TRBJ1-5, is EPEVTQTPSHQVTQMGQEVILRCVPISNHLYFYWYRQILGQKVEFLVSFYNNEISEKSEIFDDQFSVERPDGSNFTLKIRSTKLEDSAMYFCASSGLAGYSQPQHFGDGTRLSIL.

The V call is TRBV6-2 or TRBV6-3, the J call TRBJ1-2; D not resolved. This CDR3 is built from 12 residues. Trimming stripped 5 bases from V and 6 bases from J, with 10 bases between. Looked up from germline, CDR1 is MNHEY and CDR2 is SVGEGT. The CDR3 nucleotides are TGTGCCAGCAGTAAAGTAGAAAATGGCTACACCTTC. Residues: CASSKVENGYTF.

Only one count was recorded for this clone. The V gene is TRBV3-1 (or the pseudogene TRBV3-2), the J gene TRBJ2-2, with 8 bases identical to TRBD2. This CDR3 contains 15 residues. CDR1 and CDR2 (germline): LGHDT, YNNKEL (reference sequence). V shed 0 bases, J shed 7 bases, and the junction held 4 bases outside the gene matches. CDR3 in DNA: TGTGCCAGCAGCCAAGATCGGGGGGGGATCGGGGAGCTGTTTTTT. Encoded protein: CASSQDRGGIGELFF.

V gene TRBV30 combines with J gene TRBJ1-2; 7 nucleotides line up with TRBD1. The CDR3 runs to 12 residues. With V trimmed by 1 base and J by 7 bases, 3 bases remained unmatched. Per the germline V gene, CDR1 is GTSNPN and CDR2 is SVGIG (reference sequence). CDR3 sequence: CAWSDNRGGYTF. CDR3 nucleotide sequence: TGTGCCTGGAGTGACAACAGGGGTGGCTACACCTTC.

V is TRBV19 and J is TRBJ1-4, with D possibly being TRBD1 (5 bases). Germline loops: CDR1 LNHDA, CDR2 SQIVND (reference sequence). CDR3 size: 15 residues. Trimming stripped 2 bases from V and 5 bases from J, with 12 bases between. CDR3 loop: CASSIPAGVNEKLFF. The CDR3, as DNA: TGTGCCAGTAGTATACCGGCGGGGGTGAATGAAAAACTGTTTTTT.

The chain combines TRBV19 with TRBJ2-2; 13 nucleotides align to TRBD2. Germline CDR1 reads LNHDA; CDR2 reads SQIVND (reference sequence). With V trimmed by 8 bases and J by 4 bases, 1 base remained unmatched. The CDR3 contains 14 residues. Written as DNA, the CDR3 is TGTGCCAGTCGACTAGCGGGGGGCACCGGGGAGCTGTTTTTT. Residues: CASRLAGGTGELFF.

This clone was recorded only once. CDR3 loop: CASTPTTSSYNEQFF. The CDR3 DNA is TGTGCCAGTACCCCGACTACCTCCTCCTACAATGAGCAGTTCTTC. The chain couples TRBV9 to TRBJ2-1; D is perhaps TRBD2 (5 bases). This CDR3 contains 15 residues. Trimming took 8 bases from V and 0 from J, leaving 15 bases between them. The germline CDR1 and CDR2 sequences are SGDLS and YYNGEE.

The rearrangement joins TRBV5-4 to TRBJ2-1; TRBD2 agrees at 7 bases. Germline-derived CDR1 and CDR2 are SGHNT and YYREEE (reference sequence). The CDR3 consists of 14 residues. Unmatched junction bases numbered 6, after V lost 2 bases and J lost 7 bases. CDR3 sequence (DNA): TGTGCCAGCAGCTTTCCAAGCGGGGCGAATGAGCAGTTCTTC. Translation gives CASSFPSGANEQFF.

The chain has TRBV6-5 and TRBJ1-2, with 7 bases aligning to TRBD1. Per germline, CDR1 MNHEY and CDR2 SVGAGI. The V segment lost 5 bases and the J segment 4 bases; nucleotides outside the gene matches: 7. This CDR3 region has 14 residues. Here the CDR3 DNA reads TGTGCCAGCAGTCCAGGGGGGCACACCTATGGCTACACCTTC. Translating it yields CASSPGGHTYGYTF.